Below, 17 T cell receptor beta chains from the same sample are listed, as sequenced in a study of blood T cell repertoires in COVID-19. Method: immunoSEQ multiplex PCR; TCRdb's copy keeps in-frame clones and lacks some. The sample yields fewer than 350,000 clones, about 86% seen once. Specimen: peripheral blood. These receptors were collected from a woman aged 60-70 years with active or convalescent COVID-19.

The genes are TRBV11-2 and TRBJ1-1, with 7 bases fitting TRBD1. V lost 1 base to trimming and J lost 3 bases; unmatched junction nucleotides: 5. The CDR3 contains 15 residues. Germline-derived CDR1 and CDR2 are SGHAT and FQNNGV. The CDR3: CASSLGWTGHTEAFF. As DNA, the CDR3 is TGTGCCAGCAGCTTAGGGTGGACAGGACACACTGAAGCTTTCTTT.

The chain joins TRBV15 to TRBJ2-5; 9 positions match TRBD2. The V segment lost 1 base and the J segment 9 bases; nucleotides outside the gene matches: 3. The germline CDR1 and CDR2 sequences are LNHNV and YYDKDF (reference sequence). This CDR3 has 13 amino acids. As DNA, the CDR3 is TGTGCCACCAGCAGAGCTGAGCGGGGGGCCCAGTACTTC. Translating gives CATSRAERGAQYF.

A single count supports this clone. CDR3 in DNA: TGTGCCAGCAGTTTACCGGGGACAGAGATTTACGAGCAGTACTTC. It specifies CASSLPGTEIYEQYF. The V and J genes are TRBV28 and TRBJ2-7; 7 nucleotides align to TRBD1. Trimming took 2 bases from V and 4 from J; bases not matched to a gene: 8. CDR1 is MDHEN, CDR2 SYDVKM, per germline. CDR3 size: 15 residues.

V is TRBV7-8 and J is TRBJ1-6, with a weak D call TRBD1 (5 bases). This CDR3 region has 15 residues. Germline V lookup: CDR1 SGHVS, CDR2 FQNEAQ. Trimming shortened V by 5 bases and J by 9 bases, and 17 bases separated the two germline ends. CDR3 region: CASSPLRGGFSPLHF. The CDR3 coding sequence is TGTGCCAGCAGCCCCTTAAGGGGAGGATTTTCACCCCTCCACTTT.

This clone was seen at least ten times. The V gene is TRBV9, the J gene TRBJ2-5, with 8 bases that match TRBD2. The germline V gene encodes CDR1 SGDLS and CDR2 YYNGEE. J gave up 5 bases and V 3 bases, and 15 bases lay outside the gene matches. CDR3 length: 17 amino acids. CDR3 bases: TGTGCCAGCAGCGAAACTTTCGGGGGGGCCTCGGGTGAGACCCAGTACTTC. Amino acid sequence: CASSETFGGASGETQYF.

The V call is TRBV28, the J call TRBJ1-1; D perhaps matches TRBD1 (5 bases). The CDR3 has 15 residues. CDR1 is MDHEN, CDR2 SYDVKM, per germline. Between the trimmed V and J ends, which lost 1 base and 1 base, there was a span of 10 bases. CDR3 loop: CASSLLGRANTEAFF. The CDR3 nucleotides read TGTGCCAGCAGTTTATTGGGCAGGGCGAACACTGAAGCTTTCTTT.

The chain couples TRBV2 to TRBJ1-5; TRBD1 matches 7 bases. This CDR3 region has 14 residues. Germline-derived CDR1 and CDR2 are SNHLY and FYNNEI. Losses at the gene ends were 4 bases for V and 5 bases for J; bases not matched to a gene: 5. Here the CDR3 reads CASSVGQAYQPQHF. The CDR3 DNA follows: TGTGCCAGCAGTGTTGGACAGGCTTATCAGCCCCAGCATTTT.

The rearrangement links TRBV10-2 to TRBJ2-1; 12 nucleotides match TRBD1. The CDR3 loop spans 17 amino acids. Germline CDR1 is WSHSY and CDR2 is SAAADI. Trimming cost V 4 bases and J 9 bases; bases outside gene matches: 13. CDR3 coding DNA: TGCGCCAGCAGTGTGATTTTTGCGGGACAGGGGGCGGGTGAGCAGTTCTTC. Translation gives CASSVIFAGQGAGEQFF.

The CDR3 loop reads CASSYVGRAAYEQYF. CDR3 coding DNA: TGTGCCAGCAGTTACGTCGGCAGGGCGGCCTACGAGCAGTACTTC. V usage is TRBV6-6 and J usage is TRBJ2-7, with a possible D match to TRBD1 (5 bases). The CDR3 totals 15 residues. Germline loops: CDR1 MNHNY, CDR2 SVGAGI (reference sequence). V shed 2 bases and J shed 2 bases, with 13 bases lying between them.

This clone was counted a few times. This sequence joins TRBV7-6 and TRBJ2-2; TRBD2 matches 14 bases. The CDR3 runs to 18 residues. After removal of 1 base from V and 1 base from J, the junction contained 2 bases not matched to a gene. The germline V gene has CDR1 SGHVS and CDR2 FNYEAQ. In nucleotides, the CDR3 is TGTGCCAGCAGCTTAGGACTAGCGGGGGGGCGGAACACCGGGGAGCTGTTTTTT. Translating gives CASSLGLAGGRNTGELFF.

J is TRBJ1-5 and V is TRBV12-3 or TRBV12-4; tentatively, D is TRBD1 (5 bases). Deletions cut 6 bases from V and 11 bases from J, with 14 bases between. CDR3 size: 12 residues. The CDR3 bases are TGTGCCAGCAGAAAGACAGTTTACGCCCAGCATTTT. Residues: CASRKTVYAQHF.

The rearrangement joins TRBV6-5 to TRBJ2-1, with TRBD2 identical over 10 bases. V shed 6 bases and J 1 base; nucleotides not matched to a gene: 3. The CDR3 consists of 15 residues. Germline CDR1 and CDR2: MNHEY and SVGAGI. Written as DNA, the CDR3 is TGTGCCAGCAGGGGACTAGCGAATTCCTACAATGAGCAGTTCTTC. It yields the protein CASRGLANSYNEQFF.

The chain has TRBV5-4 and TRBJ1-2; TRBD1 matches 9 bases. This CDR3 has 14 amino acids. V shed 4 bases and J 4 bases; nucleotides not matched to a gene: 5. In germline, CDR1 is SGHNT, CDR2 YYREEE (reference sequence). The CDR3 spells CASSGGQGAYGYTF. CDR3 coding DNA: TGTGCCAGCAGCGGGGGACAGGGAGCCTATGGCTACACCTTC.

This clone appeared once. CDR3 loop: CASSLAGAGKETQYF. The CDR3 DNA follows: TGTGCCAGCAGCTTAGCGGGGGCCGGAAAAGAGACCCAGTACTTC. The chain uses TRBV11-1 and TRBJ2-5; D possibly corresponds to TRBD1 (6 bases). Germline V gene data show CDR1 as SGHAT and CDR2 as FQDESV (reference sequence). This CDR3 spans 15 amino acids. V dropped 0 bases and J dropped 3 bases, with 11 bases sitting between them.

This chain uses TRBV11-2 with TRBJ1-1; D uncertain. Per germline, CDR1 SGHAT and CDR2 FQNNGV. The CDR3 has 11 residues. V was trimmed by 3 bases and J by 4 bases, leaving 3 bases between them. The CDR3 spells CASSFSTEAFF. Here the CDR3 DNA reads TGTGCCAGCAGCTTCTCCACTGAAGCTTTCTTT.

V is TRBV2 and J is TRBJ2-7; D unresolved. There are 13 residues in the CDR3. Germline V gene data show CDR1 as SNHLY and CDR2 as FYNNEI. Trimming stripped 3 bases from V and 3 bases from J, with 9 bases between. The CDR3, as DNA: TGTGCCAGCAGTGATTCGACAAACTACGAGCAGTACTTC. Amino acids: CASSDSTNYEQYF.

This chain uses TRBV9 with TRBJ1-5; 8 positions match TRBD1. Germline loops: CDR1 SGDLS, CDR2 YYNGEE. The V and J ends lost 2 bases and 7 bases, in that order; junction bases with no gene match: 5. The CDR3 covers 14 residues. DNA for the CDR3: TGTGCCAGCAGCGTGGGGACAGGAGGCCAGCCCCAGCATTTT. Encoded protein: CASSVGTGGQPQHF.